The 29 T cell receptor beta chains reported below all come from one sample, sequenced in a study of shared clonotypes between healthy human individuals (dated by TCRdb to the early 2020s). Libraries were built with the immunoSEQ multiplex PCR assay. TCRdb took this table from immuneACCESS and kept in-frame rearrangements with V and J called. Such tables lack part of the clones; where checked against another copy, unresolved V genes explain under half of the gap, and the rest is unexplained. The sample has about 520,000 clones on record, 60% to 80% of them singletons. More than 10% of the sample belongs to the ten largest clones. The sample taken for sequencing was PBMCs. The source is a woman between 40 and 55 years old in good health. Some clones in this sample may be carry-over from other donors' samples.

J is TRBJ2-7 and V is TRBV5-1; D is unclear. Germline-derived CDR1 and CDR2 are SGHRS and YFSETQ. V was trimmed by 1 base and J by 0 bases, leaving 5 bases between them. This CDR3 has 13 residues. The CDR3 nucleotides read TGCGCCAGCAGCTTGTCTCCCTCCTACGAGCAGTACTTC. Amino acid sequence: CASSLSPSYEQYF.

The CDR3 spells CASSGPSVIEKLFF. DNA of the CDR3: TGTGCCAGCAGTGGGCCGTCCGTTATTGAAAAACTGTTTTTT. The rearrangement uses TRBV2 and TRBJ1-4; D not resolved. The CDR3 covers 14 residues. The V gene's germline CDR1 is SNHLY and CDR2 FYNNEI. Trimming pared 4 bases from V and 7 bases from J, leaving 13 bases between.

The chain links TRBV10-3 to TRBJ2-6; weak D call: TRBD1 (6 bases). The V gene's germline CDR1 is ENHRY and CDR2 SYGVKD. Trimming took off 3 bases at V and 0 bases at J, with 24 bases between the two ends. The CDR3 runs 21 residues. The CDR3 region is CAISDFRSVGGLFSGANVLTF. For the CDR3, the DNA is TGTGCCATCAGTGACTTCAGGAGCGTAGGGGGATTATTCTCTGGGGCCAACGTCCTGACTTTC.

The gene calls are TRBV10-3 and TRBJ2-1; the match to TRBD2 covers 10 bases. V was clipped by 7 bases and J by 7 bases; unmatched bases: 13. Germline assignment: CDR1 ENHRY and CDR2 SYGVKD. CDR3 length equals 16 residues. The CDR3 protein is CAINPTVAGGGNEQFF. DNA for the CDR3: TGTGCCATCAACCCAACTGTAGCGGGAGGTGGAAATGAGCAGTTCTTC.

The CDR3 DNA reads as TGTGCCAGCAGCCAAGGGACTAGCGGGCGATTATCCTACGAGCAGTACTTC. This sequence encodes CASSQGTSGRLSYEQYF. The chain employs TRBV7-6 and TRBJ2-7, with 12 positions matching TRBD2. Trimming removed 5 bases from V and 1 base from J; junction bases left unmatched: 9. CDR1 is SGHVS, CDR2 FNYEAQ, per germline. The CDR3 is made up of 17 amino acids.

This chain joins TRBV19 and TRBJ1-5; D is unresolved. V was clipped by 6 bases and J by 0 bases, with 15 bases between them. Per the germline V gene, CDR1 is LNHDA and CDR2 is SQIVND (reference sequence). The CDR3 length is 16 residues. The CDR3 is CASRIRWAPSNQPQHF. The CDR3 nucleotides are TGTGCCAGTAGGATCCGCTGGGCCCCTAGCAATCAGCCCCAGCATTTT.

The CDR3 region is CASSDQAGGLQPQHF. The CDR3 DNA follows: TGTGCCAGCAGTGACCAGGCAGGGGGACTTCAGCCCCAGCATTTT. The chain combines TRBV2 with TRBJ1-5; TRBD1 matches 7 bases. The trim removed 3 bases at V and 6 bases at J, leaving 8 bases unmatched. Germline-derived CDR1 and CDR2 are SNHLY and FYNNEI. CDR3 size: 15 residues.

This chain joins TRBV7-2 and TRBJ1-4; D might be TRBD1 (6 bases). This CDR3 is built from 15 residues. CDR1 is SGHTA, CDR2 FQGNSA, per germline. The V end lost 3 bases, the J end lost 4 bases, and 12 bases lay between the germline ends. CDR3 DNA sequence: TGTGCCAGCAGCTTCCAGGGGACCGATAATGAAAAACTGTTTTTT. Its translation: CASSFQGTDNEKLFF.

This chain connects TRBV6-6 to TRBJ2-5; no definite D call. Trimming left V 6 bases short and J 5 bases short, with 16 bases between. Per germline, CDR1 MNHNY and CDR2 SVGAGI (reference sequence). The CDR3 covers 14 residues. CDR3 sequence (DNA): TGTGCCAGCAGCCTCAACGGCCCTCCCGAGACCCAGTACTTC. It translates to CASSLNGPPETQYF.

This rearrangement joins TRBV7-2 to TRBJ2-2; D ambiguous. V lost 2 bases to trimming and J lost 2 bases, with 12 bases between them. CDR3 size: 16 residues. Germline V lookup: CDR1 SGHTA, CDR2 FQGNSA. The DNA of the CDR3 is TGTGCCAGCAGCTTATCCCCTTCTGCCAACACCGGGGAGCTGTTTTTT. It specifies CASSLSPSANTGELFF.

This sequence joins TRBV11-2 and TRBJ2-1; 8 positions match TRBD2. Germline V CDR1 and CDR2: SGHAT, FQNNGV. V shed 1 base and J 0 bases; nucleotides not matched to a gene: 2. The CDR3 runs to 16 residues. In nucleotides, the CDR3 is TGTGCCAGCAGCTTAGGGAGCGGGAGCTCCTACAATGAGCAGTTCTTC. Amino acid sequence: CASSLGSGSSYNEQFF.

This clone was seen a handful of times. The genes are TRBV4-3 and TRBJ1-1; D is ambiguous. The CDR3 is 13 residues long. V lost 4 bases to trimming and J lost 1 base, with 7 bases between them. CDR1 is LGHNA, CDR2 YSLEER, per germline. The CDR3 loop is CASSLDRNTEAFF. DNA for the CDR3: TGCGCCAGCAGCCTCGATCGGAACACTGAAGCTTTCTTT.

The V gene is TRBV18, the J gene TRBJ2-1; no firm D call. The germline CDR1 and CDR2 sequences are KGHSH and LQKENI. V was clipped by 2 bases and J by 7 bases, with 6 bases between them. The CDR3 spans 12 residues. The DNA for the CDR3 is TGTGCCAGCTCACCAGTGGGTAATGAGCAGTTCTTC. Protein product: CASSPVGNEQFF.

The chain is built from TRBV2 and TRBJ1-5, with D perhaps TRBD1 (6 bases). The CDR3 consists of 14 residues. The germline V and J ends were trimmed by 1 base and 4 bases, with 8 bases remaining between them. Germline-derived CDR1 and CDR2 are SNHLY and FYNNEI. As DNA, the CDR3 is TGTGCCAGCAGTGAAGGGGGGACAAATCAGCCCCAGCATTTT. This codes for CASSEGGTNQPQHF.

V usage is TRBV7-2 and J usage is TRBJ2-7; D remains unclear. The CDR3 length is 13 residues. Trimming left V 3 bases short and J 7 bases short, with 13 bases between. Germline lookup yields CDR1 SGHTA and CDR2 FQGNSA. CDR3 nucleotide sequence: TGTGCCAGCAGCTTCCGGGCTGGATGGGAGCAGTACTTC. It encodes CASSFRAGWEQYF.

This clone was seen once. Within the sample, other DNA sequences also encode this same CDR3. The chain combines TRBV19 with TRBJ2-7, with 8 bases aligning to TRBD2. Germline CDR1 LNHDA, CDR2 SQIVND (reference sequence). This CDR3 is built from 15 residues. V shed 1 base and J 0 bases; nucleotides not matched to a gene: 2. CDR3 sequence reads: CASSIGLAGSYEQYF. For the CDR3, the DNA is TGTGCCAGTAGTATAGGCCTAGCGGGCTCCTACGAGCAGTACTTC.

To note about this clone: Just one base apart from a much larger clone, this may be a read error. This CDR3 is also generated by other DNA sequences in the sample. The CDR3 region has the DNA TGTGCCAGCAGTGAAGGGACAGGGGGCTACAATGAGCAGTTCTTC. It is translated as CASSEGTGGYNEQFF. The chain combines TRBV6-1 with TRBJ2-1; 10 bases agree with TRBD1. The CDR3 totals 15 residues. In germline, CDR1 is MNHNS, CDR2 SASEGT. V was pared by 1 base and J by 3 bases, with 0 bases of the junction left unmatched.

The chain uses TRBV7-9 and TRBJ2-2; TRBD1 agrees at 7 bases. This CDR3 contains 16 residues. Germline trimming cut 3 bases from V and 6 bases from J; bases unmatched to any gene: 10. CDR1 SEHNR and CDR2 FQNEAQ come from the germline V gene (reference sequence). CDR3 loop: CASSLLQGIRAGELFF. The CDR3 DNA reads as TGTGCCAGCAGCTTGCTACAGGGGATTAGAGCCGGGGAGCTGTTTTTT.

This chain joins TRBV29-1 and TRBJ2-5; TRBD2 matches 10 bases. The CDR3 totals 15 residues. V lost 2 bases, J lost 5 bases, and 8 bases stayed unmatched. The germline V gene encodes CDR1 SQVTM and CDR2 ANQGSEA. Here the CDR3 reads CSVESLAGAWETQYF. CDR3 coding DNA: TGCAGCGTTGAAAGTCTAGCGGGAGCATGGGAGACCCAGTACTTC.

The chain joins TRBV29-1 to TRBJ2-1; D possibly matches TRBD1 or TRBD2 (6 bases each). The CDR3 totals 14 residues. Germline CDR1 reads SQVTM; CDR2 reads ANQGSEA. V was clipped by 4 bases and J by 7 bases, with 17 bases between them. The chain's CDR3 is CSVALGGLKNEQFF. In nucleotides, the CDR3 is TGCAGCGTTGCCCTAGGGGGGCTGAAGAATGAGCAGTTCTTC.

The rearrangement joins TRBV11-2 to TRBJ1-1; D call uncertain. The germline V gene has CDR1 SGHAT and CDR2 FQNNGV. The germline V and J ends were trimmed by 7 bases and 1 base, with 10 bases remaining between them. The CDR3 length is 13 residues. CDR3 loop: CASTIRQNTEAFF. DNA of the CDR3: TGTGCCAGCACCATCAGACAGAACACTGAAGCTTTCTTT.

The gene calls are TRBV7-2 and TRBJ2-1, with a weak D call TRBD2 (6 bases). The CDR3 is 15 residues long. CDR1 SGHTA and CDR2 FQGNSA come from the germline V gene. V shed 0 bases and J shed 13 bases, with 19 bases lying between them. The CDR3 loop is CASSLALSGVRAQFF. CDR3 DNA: TGTGCCAGCAGCTTAGCGCTTAGCGGCGTACGGGCTCAGTTCTTC.

This clone was seen a handful of times. The V call is TRBV11-2, the J call TRBJ2-1; 8 bases are shared with TRBD1. This CDR3 region has 17 residues. Unmatched junction bases numbered 12, after V lost 3 bases and J lost 5 bases. CDR1 and CDR2 (germline): SGHAT, FQNNGV. CDR3 bases: TGTGCCAGCAGCTTCCCACAGGGGGACAGGAGAAACAATGAGCAGTTCTTC. Amino acid sequence: CASSFPQGDRRNNEQFF.

The V call is TRBV11-1, the J call TRBJ2-5, with 7 bases fitting TRBD2. Germline V gives CDR1 SGHAT, CDR2 FQDESV (reference sequence). CDR3 length: 15 amino acids. The V and J ends lost 1 base and 0 bases, in that order; junction bases with no gene match: 2. The CDR3 spells CASSLGGGNQETQYF. CDR3 bases: TGTGCCAGCAGCTTAGGGGGGGGGAACCAAGAGACCCAGTACTTC.

The chain recombines TRBV6-1 with TRBJ1-5; D unresolved. The CDR3 totals 16 residues. Trimming left V 4 bases short and J 0 bases short, with 13 bases between. CDR1 is MNHNS and CDR2 is SASEGT in the germline V gene. CDR3 nucleotides: TGTGCCAGCAGTGCCTTGTCGGGATATAGCAATCAGCCCCAGCATTTT. Residues: CASSALSGYSNQPQHF.

The chain recombines TRBV28 with TRBJ2-7; TRBD1 matches at 8 bases. The J segment lost 0 bases and the V segment lost 5 bases, leaving 6 bases of the junction unmatched. Germline assignment: CDR1 MDHEN and CDR2 SYDVKM. This CDR3 spans 15 amino acids. CDR3 coding DNA: TGTGCCAGCAGTCCCAGGACAGGGTACTCCTACGAGCAGTACTTC. Translated: CASSPRTGYSYEQYF.

The rearrangement uses TRBV19 and TRBJ2-5; 14 nucleotides align to TRBD2. CDR3 length equals 16 residues. In germline, CDR1 is LNHDA, CDR2 SQIVND (reference sequence). V lost 6 bases to trimming and J lost 5 bases; unmatched junction nucleotides: 8. CDR3 in amino acids: CASRIGTSGSRETQYF. In nucleotides, the CDR3 is TGTGCCAGTAGGATTGGGACTAGCGGGAGTCGCGAGACCCAGTACTTC. Full variable domain (remainder filled in from reference TRBV19 and TRBJ2-5): DGGITQSPKYLFRKEGQNVTLSCEQNLNHDAMYWYRQDPGQGLRLIYYSQIVNDFQKGDIAEGYSVSREKKESFPLTVTSAQKNPTAFYLCASRIGTSGSRETQYFGPGTRLLVL.

This clone appeared once. The V gene is TRBV11-2, the J gene TRBJ2-1; no clear D. The V gene lost 8 bases and the J gene lost 8 bases, with 13 bases spanning the gap. Germline CDR1 reads SGHAT; CDR2 reads FQNNGV. The CDR3 is 12 amino acids. The CDR3 protein is CASSHSVDEQFF. The DNA for the CDR3 is TGTGCCAGCTCCCATTCGGTCGATGAGCAGTTCTTC.

V is TRBV6-4 and J is TRBJ2-3; TRBD2 matches at 8 bases. Germline V gene sequence: CDR1 MRHNA, CDR2 SNTAGT. The CDR3 has 15 residues. After removal of 2 bases from V and 4 bases from J, the junction contained 5 bases not matched to a gene. The CDR3 loop reads CASSDGLAGSDTQYF. The CDR3 DNA reads as TGTGCCAGCAGTGACGGTCTAGCGGGCTCAGATACGCAGTATTTT.